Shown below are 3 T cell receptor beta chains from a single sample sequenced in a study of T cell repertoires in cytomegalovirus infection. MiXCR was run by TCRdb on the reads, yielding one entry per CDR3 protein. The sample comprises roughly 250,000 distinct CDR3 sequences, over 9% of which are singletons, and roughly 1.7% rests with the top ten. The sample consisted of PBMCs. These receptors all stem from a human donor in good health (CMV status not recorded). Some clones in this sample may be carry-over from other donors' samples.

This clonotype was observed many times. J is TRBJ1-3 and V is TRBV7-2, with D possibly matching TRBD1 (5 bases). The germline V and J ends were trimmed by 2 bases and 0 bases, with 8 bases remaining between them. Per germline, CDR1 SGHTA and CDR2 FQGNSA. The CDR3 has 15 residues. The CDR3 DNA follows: TGTGCCAGCAGCTTAAACAGGAACTCTGGAAACACCATATATTTT. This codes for CASSLNRNSGNTIYF.

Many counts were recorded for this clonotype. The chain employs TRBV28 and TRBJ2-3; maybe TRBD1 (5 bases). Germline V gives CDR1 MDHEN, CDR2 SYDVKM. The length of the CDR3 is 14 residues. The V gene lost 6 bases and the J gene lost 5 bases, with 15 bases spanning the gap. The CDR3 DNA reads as TGTGCCAGCAGCCGTAGCCCAGGGCAAGATACGCAGTATTTT. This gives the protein CASSRSPGQDTQYF.

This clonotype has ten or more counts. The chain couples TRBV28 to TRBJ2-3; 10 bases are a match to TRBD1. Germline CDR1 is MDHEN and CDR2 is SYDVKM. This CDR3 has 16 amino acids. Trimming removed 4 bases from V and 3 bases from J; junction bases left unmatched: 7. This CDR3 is CASSSPPGQGTDTQYF. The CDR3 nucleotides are TGTGCCAGCAGTTCCCCCCCGGGACAGGGGACAGATACGCAGTATTTT.